The 14 T cell receptor beta chains given below trace back to one sample, sequenced in a study of blood T cell repertoires in COVID-19. Using immunoSEQ multiplex PCR, the repertoire was profiled, and TCRdb retains in-frame clones only, with some absent. There are about 380,000 clones in the sample; around 92% occur only once, and approximately 1.2% lies in the top ten. The source material was peripheral blood. The receptors originated from a man aged 35-49 years with acute or convalescent COVID-19.

The rearrangement joins TRBV5-4 to TRBJ2-3; D possibly corresponds to TRBD2 (6 bases). Germline assignment: CDR1 SGHNT and CDR2 YYREEE (reference sequence). CDR3 size: 14 residues. The ends were cut back, 0 bases at V and 1 base at J, with 6 bases in the middle. Here the CDR3 DNA reads TGTGCCAGCAGCTTGGGGGGGGGCACAGATACGCAGTATTTT. It encodes CASSLGGGTDTQYF.

This rearrangement joins TRBV5-6 to TRBJ1-3; TRBD1 is a possible D gene (5 bases). This CDR3 region has 15 residues. Germline V lookup: CDR1 SGHDT, CDR2 YYEEEE. V dropped 4 bases and J dropped 4 bases, with 15 bases sitting between them. CDR3 coding DNA: TGTGCCAGCAGCGGCCGGGGGAGGAGGGGAAACACCATATATTTT. It translates to CASSGRGRRGNTIYF.

The rearrangement links TRBV3-1 (or the pseudogene TRBV3-2) to TRBJ1-2, with D possibly matching TRBD1 (5 bases). Per germline, CDR1 LGHDT and CDR2 YNNKEL (reference sequence). The CDR3 spans 13 residues. The germline V and J ends were trimmed by 1 base and 8 bases, with 11 bases remaining between them. The CDR3 DNA reads TGTGCCAGCAGCCAAGCGGCAGGGTGGGGCTACACCTTC. The encoded protein is CASSQAAGWGYTF.

CDR3 in amino acids: CASSQVSGQGFSPLHF. Written as DNA, the CDR3 is TGTGCCAGCAGCCAAGTTTCGGGACAGGGTTTTTCACCCCTCCACTTT. The J gene is TRBJ1-6, the V gene TRBV3-1 (or the pseudogene TRBV3-2), with TRBD1 identical over 9 bases. J was trimmed by 9 bases and V by 1 base; bases with no gene match: 7. Germline-derived CDR1 and CDR2 are LGHDT and YNNKEL (reference sequence). The length of the CDR3 is 16 residues.

Written as DNA, the CDR3 is TGTGCCAGCAGCGTTTCTGGCTTGGTCCCGAACACCGGGGAGCTGTTTTTT. Protein product: CASSVSGLVPNTGELFF. V usage is TRBV9 and J usage is TRBJ2-2; D unresolved. In germline, CDR1 is SGDLS, CDR2 YYNGEE. The length of the CDR3 is 17 residues. The ends were cut back, 2 bases at V and 0 bases at J, with 14 bases in the middle.

The chain has TRBV27 and TRBJ2-1; 13 nucleotides agree with TRBD2. The germline V gene encodes CDR1 MNHEY and CDR2 SMNVEV (reference sequence). The CDR3 sequence is 18 residues long. After removal of 2 bases from V and 5 bases from J, the junction contained 9 bases not matched to a gene. The CDR3 DNA reads TGTGCCAGCAGTTTACAAGGACTAGCGGGAGTCTTCCACAATGAGCAGTTCTTC. This encodes CASSLQGLAGVFHNEQFF.

The rearrangement uses TRBV7-2 and TRBJ2-7; 8 bases are shared with TRBD2. This CDR3 region has 15 residues. V shed 2 bases and J 4 bases; nucleotides not matched to a gene: 7. Germline CDR1 is SGHTA and CDR2 is FQGNSA. DNA for the CDR3: TGTGCCAGCAGCTTACGGGGGGGCCGTCTATACGAGCAGTACTTC. Its protein is CASSLRGGRLYEQYF.

This clone was picked up one time. This chain connects TRBV9 to TRBJ2-5, with 14 bases aligning to TRBD2. Germline V lookup: CDR1 SGDLS, CDR2 YYNGEE. The V segment lost 3 bases and the J segment 0 bases; nucleotides outside the gene matches: 4. The CDR3 contains 17 residues. The CDR3 protein is CASSGTSGGTYQETQYF. The CDR3 DNA is TGTGCCAGCAGCGGGACTAGCGGGGGGACATACCAAGAGACCCAGTACTTC. Together with reference TRBV9 and TRBJ2-5, the CDR3 gives the full variable domain: DSGVTQTPKHLITATGQRVTLRCSPRSGDLSVYWYQQSLDQGLQFLIQYYNGEERAKGNILERFSAQQFPDLHSELNLSSLELGDSALYFCASSGTSGGTYQETQYFGPGTRLLVL.

The J gene is TRBJ2-1, the V gene TRBV27, with 11 bases identical to TRBD2. The CDR3 has 18 residues. Per the germline V gene, CDR1 is MNHEY and CDR2 is SMNVEV (reference sequence). Trimming cost V 2 bases and J 3 bases; bases outside gene matches: 9. CDR3 nucleotides: TGTGCCAGCAGTTTACGGCTCCCGCTAGCGGGAGGCTACAATGAGCAGTTCTTC. This encodes CASSLRLPLAGGYNEQFF.

The CDR3: CASNLGTSASYNEQFF. Written as DNA, the CDR3 is TGTGCCAGCAATCTAGGGACTAGCGCTAGCTACAATGAGCAGTTCTTC. The chain joins TRBV9 to TRBJ2-1; 10 nucleotides match TRBD2. Trimming cost V 6 bases and J 3 bases; bases outside gene matches: 9. The CDR3 covers 16 residues. CDR1 and CDR2 (germline): SGDLS, YYNGEE.

This rearrangement joins TRBV19 to TRBJ2-7, with 9 bases identical to TRBD1. Losses at the gene ends were 4 bases for V and 6 bases for J; bases not matched to a gene: 7. This CDR3 has 14 amino acids. CDR1 is LNHDA and CDR2 is SQIVND in the germline V gene (reference sequence). Here the CDR3 DNA reads TGTGCCAGTAGTAAGGACAGGGGAGGGGCCGAGCAGTACTTC. Protein product: CASSKDRGGAEQYF.

This clone is large. The chain has TRBV19 and TRBJ2-2; D may be TRBD1 (5 bases). Germline V gene sequence: CDR1 LNHDA, CDR2 SQIVND (reference sequence). The CDR3 sequence is 15 residues long. V lost 10 bases and J lost 0, with 15 bases in between. CDR3 amino acids: CATSFRTPNTGELFF. In DNA form, the CDR3 reads TGTGCCACATCATTCCGGACACCGAACACCGGGGAGCTGTTTTTT.

The chain combines TRBV28 with TRBJ1-2, with D possibly being TRBD1 (5 bases). The germline V gene encodes CDR1 MDHEN and CDR2 SYDVKM. The germline V and J ends were trimmed by 3 bases and 8 bases, with 10 bases remaining between them. The CDR3 is 12 amino acids. The CDR3 bases are TGTGCCAGCAGTTTGACAGACACCGGCTACACCTTC. This sequence encodes CASSLTDTGYTF.

This rearrangement joins TRBV28 to TRBJ1-2; TRBD1 agrees at 12 bases. The germline V gene has CDR1 MDHEN and CDR2 SYDVKM. V trimming: 4 bases; J trimming: 5 bases; junction bases outside the gene matches: 5. The CDR3 is 15 residues long. CDR3 sequence: CASSSRDRGLYGYTF. DNA of the CDR3: TGTGCCAGCAGTTCGAGGGACAGGGGGCTGTATGGCTACACCTTC.